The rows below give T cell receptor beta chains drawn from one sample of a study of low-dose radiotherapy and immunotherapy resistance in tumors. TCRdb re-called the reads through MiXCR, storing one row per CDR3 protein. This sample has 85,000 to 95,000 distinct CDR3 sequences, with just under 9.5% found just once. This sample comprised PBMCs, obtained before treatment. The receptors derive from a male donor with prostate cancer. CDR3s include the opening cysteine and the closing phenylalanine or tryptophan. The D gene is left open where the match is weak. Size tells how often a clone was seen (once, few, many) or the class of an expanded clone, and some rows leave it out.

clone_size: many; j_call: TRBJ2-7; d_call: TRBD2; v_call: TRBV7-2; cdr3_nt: TGTGCCAGCAGACGACCGGGACTAGTGGGCTACGAGCAGTACTTC; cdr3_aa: CASRRPGLVGYEQYF
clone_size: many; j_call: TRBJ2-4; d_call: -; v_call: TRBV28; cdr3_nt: TGTGCCAGCTATTCTGATGGGGGACCCCGGGACATTCAGTACTTC; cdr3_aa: CASYSDGGPRDIQYF
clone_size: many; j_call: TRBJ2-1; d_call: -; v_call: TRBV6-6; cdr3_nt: TGTGCCAGCAGTTACTCAGGGTACAATGAGCAGTTCTTC; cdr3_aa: CASSYSGYNEQFF
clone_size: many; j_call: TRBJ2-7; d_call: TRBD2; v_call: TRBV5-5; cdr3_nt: TGTGCCAGCAGCTCCGGGACTAGCGGGAGCGAGCAGTACTTC; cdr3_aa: CASSSGTSGSEQYF
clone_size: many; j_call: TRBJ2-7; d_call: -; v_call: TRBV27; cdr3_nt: TGTGCCAGCAGTTTTGGTGCAATCTCCTACGAGCAGTACTTC; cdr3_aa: CASSFGAISYEQYF
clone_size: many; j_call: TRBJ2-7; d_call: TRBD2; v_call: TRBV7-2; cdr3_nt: TGTGCCAGCAGCCCGAGAGGGACTAGGTACGAGCAGTACTTC; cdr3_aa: CASSPRGTRYEQYF
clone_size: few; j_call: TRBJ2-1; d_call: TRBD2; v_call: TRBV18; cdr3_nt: TGTGCCAGCTCACTGCGGGAGCTGGGCAATGAGCAGTTCTTC; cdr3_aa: CASSLRELGNEQFF
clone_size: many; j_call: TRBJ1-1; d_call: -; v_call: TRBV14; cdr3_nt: TGTGCCAGCAGCCAGCTTCAGGGTTGGGACACTGAAGCTTTCTTT; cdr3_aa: CASSQLQGWDTEAFF
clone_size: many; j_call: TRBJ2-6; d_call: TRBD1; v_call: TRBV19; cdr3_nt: TGTGCCAGTATGGGACCTTTACAGGGGCCCGCTGGGGCCAACGTCCTGACTTTC; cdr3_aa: CASMGPLQGPAGANVLTF
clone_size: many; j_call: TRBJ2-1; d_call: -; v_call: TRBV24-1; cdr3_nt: TGTGCCACCAGTGTTGGACTGTACAATGAGCAGTTCTTC; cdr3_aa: CATSVGLYNEQFF
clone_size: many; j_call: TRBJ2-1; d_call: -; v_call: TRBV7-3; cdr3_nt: TGTGCCAGCAGCTTAATTGTGGATAGTGAGCAGTTCTTC; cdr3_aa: CASSLIVDSEQFF
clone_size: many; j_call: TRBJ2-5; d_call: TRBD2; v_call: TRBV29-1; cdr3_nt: TGCAGCGTCCCTAGCGGGGGGCCAAAAGAGACCCAGTACTTC; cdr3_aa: CSVPSGGPKETQYF
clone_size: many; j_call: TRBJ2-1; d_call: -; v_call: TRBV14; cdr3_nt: TGTGCCAGCAGCCTCGGAGGACAGAACAATGAGCAGTTCTTC; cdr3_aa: CASSLGGQNNEQFF
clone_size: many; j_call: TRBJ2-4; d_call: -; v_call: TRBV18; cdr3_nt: TGTGCCAGCTCACCAAGGACGGCAGACGTAGCCAAAAACATTCAGTACTTC; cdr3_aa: CASSPRTADVAKNIQYF
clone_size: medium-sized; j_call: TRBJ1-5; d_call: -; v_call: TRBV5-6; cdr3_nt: TGTGCCAGCAGCTTAGGACGGAATCAGCCCCAGCATTTT; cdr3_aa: CASSLGRNQPQHF
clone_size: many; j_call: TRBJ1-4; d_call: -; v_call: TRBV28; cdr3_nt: TGTGCCAGCAGGTCTGGCCTGCGGGGGCAACTTAATGAAAAACTGTTTTTT; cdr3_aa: CASRSGLRGQLNEKLFF
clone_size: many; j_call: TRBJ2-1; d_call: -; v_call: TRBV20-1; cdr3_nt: TGCAGTGCTAGAGTATCCCTGGGGACCTACAATGAGCAGTTCTTC; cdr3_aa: CSARVSLGTYNEQFF
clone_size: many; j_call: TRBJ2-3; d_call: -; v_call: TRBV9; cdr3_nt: TGTGCCAGCAGCGGGGGACTGCAGTACACAGATACGCAGTATTTT; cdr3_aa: CASSGGLQYTDTQYF
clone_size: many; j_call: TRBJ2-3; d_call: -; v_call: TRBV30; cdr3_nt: TGTGCCTGGAGTGGGGATCGGGTAGATACGCAGTATTTT; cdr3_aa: CAWSGDRVDTQYF
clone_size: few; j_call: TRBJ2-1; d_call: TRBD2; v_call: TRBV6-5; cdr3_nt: TGTGCCAGCAGTGAGGGACTAGCGGCGTACAATGAGCAGTTCTTC; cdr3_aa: CASSEGLAAYNEQFF
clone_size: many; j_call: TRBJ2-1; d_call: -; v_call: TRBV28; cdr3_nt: TGTGCCAGCAAGCGGCCAGGGCCCTCCTACAATGAGCAGTTCTTC; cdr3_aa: CASKRPGPSYNEQFF
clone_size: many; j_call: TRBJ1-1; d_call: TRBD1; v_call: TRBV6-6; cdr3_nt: TGTGCCAGCAGTTACTCCGAACAGGGGGCAAATCAGAACACTGAAGCTTTCTTT; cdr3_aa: CASSYSEQGANQNTEAFF
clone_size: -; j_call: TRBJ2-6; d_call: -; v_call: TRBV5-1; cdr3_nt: TGCGCCAGCAGCTTGGGGCAGGGAGTTGGGGCCAACGTCCTGACTTTC; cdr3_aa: CASSLGQGVGANVLTF
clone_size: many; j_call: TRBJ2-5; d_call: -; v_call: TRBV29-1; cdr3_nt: TGCAGCTTCACGGCGGTAGGAGAGACCCAGTACTTC; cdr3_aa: CSFTAVGETQYF
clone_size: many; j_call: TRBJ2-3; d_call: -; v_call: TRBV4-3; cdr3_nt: TGCGCCAGCAGCCAAGAAAACTACCACACAGATACGCAGTATTTT; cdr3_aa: CASSQENYHTDTQYF
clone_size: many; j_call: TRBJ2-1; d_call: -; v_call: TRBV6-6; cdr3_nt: TGTGCCAGCAGTTCCCGACAGGCGAGGGACAATGAGCAGTTCTTC; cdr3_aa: CASSSRQARDNEQFF
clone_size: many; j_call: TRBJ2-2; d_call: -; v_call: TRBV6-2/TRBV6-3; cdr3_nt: TGTGCCAGCAGCCCCCACACTGGCGGGGAGCTGTTTTTT; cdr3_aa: CASSPHTGGELFF
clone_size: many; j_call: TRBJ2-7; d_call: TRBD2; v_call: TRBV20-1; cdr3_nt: TGCAGTGCTAGAGACCCAGCGGGAAGAACTTACGAGCAGTACTTC; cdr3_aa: CSARDPAGRTYEQYF
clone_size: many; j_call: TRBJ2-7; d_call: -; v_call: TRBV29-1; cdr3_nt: TGCAGCGTCGCTAAGGACAGTTTCTACGACGAGCAGTACTTC; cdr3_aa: CSVAKDSFYDEQYF
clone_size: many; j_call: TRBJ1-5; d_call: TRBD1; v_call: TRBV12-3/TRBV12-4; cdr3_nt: TGTGCCAGCAGGGCCAACAGGGGTGGCAATCAGCCCCAGCATTTT; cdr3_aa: CASRANRGGNQPQHF
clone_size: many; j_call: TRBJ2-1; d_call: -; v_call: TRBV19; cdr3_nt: TGTGCCAGTAGTCCGTGGAGGGAGAACGCCCATGAGCAGTTCTTC; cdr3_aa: CASSPWRENAHEQFF
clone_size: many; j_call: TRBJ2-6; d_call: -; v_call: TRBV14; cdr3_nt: TGTGCCAGCAGCCAAGATCCTAGGGGACCTGGGGCCAACGTCCTGACTTTC; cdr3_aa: CASSQDPRGPGANVLTF
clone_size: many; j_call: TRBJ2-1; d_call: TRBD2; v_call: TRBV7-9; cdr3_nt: TGTGCCAGCAGCCCCCGACTAGCGGGAGGTCTAAATGAGCAGTTCTTC; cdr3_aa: CASSPRLAGGLNEQFF
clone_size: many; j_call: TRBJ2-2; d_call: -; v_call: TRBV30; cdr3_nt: TGTGCCTGGAGTAAGATAGCCGGGGAGCTGTTTTTT; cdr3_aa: CAWSKIAGELFF